The TCR beta chain described here comes from a study of breast tumors, draining lymph nodes, adjacent tissues. From the multiplex PCR reads, TCRdb called clonotypes with MiXCR, one entry per CDR3 protein. Of about 200,000 distinct CDR3 sequences in the sample, around 33% were seen once. This clonotype was counted at least ten times. Its antigen is currently unknown. V shed 5 bases, J shed 0 bases, and the junction held 5 bases outside the gene matches. The CDR3 has 17 residues. From germline, CDR1 is SGHTA and CDR2 FQGNSA. The lymph nodes were axillary draining lymph nodes from breast cancer patients. The study, taken as a whole, reports: Most tumor T cells seemingly derive from lymph node, then expand in tumor. Tumors had less TCR diversity than lymph nodes, more than nontumor tissue.

The sequence came from a female donor with breast cancer. Some clones in this sample may be carry-over from other donors' samples. The rearrangement links TRBV7-2 to TRBJ2-1; TRBD2 matches 12 bases. Sequencing was performed on axillary lymph node tissue. CDR3 sequence (DNA): TGTGCCAGCAGCCCGCGGACTAGCGGGATCTCCTACAATGAGCAGTTCTTC. Translated: CASSPRTSGISYNEQFF.